Following are 26 T cell receptor beta chains from one sample sequenced in a study of blood T cell repertoires in COVID-19. Clones were sequenced by immunoSEQ multiplex PCR, and TCRdb holds only the in-frame ones, with some missing. The repertoire holds around 150,000 clones, with more than 75% as singletons. The sample comprised peripheral blood. These receptors were collected from a woman aged 55-70 years with COVID-19, enrolled during active disease.

The chain combines TRBV11-3 with TRBJ2-1, with 7 bases aligning to TRBD1. The CDR3 extends over 15 amino acids. CDR1 is SGHNT, CDR2 YENEEA, per germline. Trimming removed 4 bases from V and 7 bases from J; junction bases left unmatched: 10. In nucleotides, the CDR3 is TGTGCCAGCAGCTCTCGAGGGGGCCAAGGGAATGAGCAGTTCTTC. It is translated as CASSSRGGQGNEQFF. The whole variable domain, remainder taken from reference TRBV11-3 and TRBJ2-1, is EAGVVQSPRYKIIEKKQPVAFWCNPISGHNTLYWYLQNLGQGPELLIRYENEEAVDDSQLPKDRFSAERLKGVDSTLKIQPAELGDSAVYLCASSSRGGQGNEQFFGPGTRLTVL.

The J gene is TRBJ2-1, the V gene TRBV14; possibly TRBD2 for D (7 bases). The germline V and J ends were trimmed by 6 bases and 8 bases, with 11 bases remaining between them. The CDR3 consists of 12 residues. CDR1 and CDR2 from the germline V gene are SGHDN and FVKESK. CDR3 bases: TGTGCCAGCAGAATAGGGGGGGATGAGCAGTTCTTC. Encoded protein: CASRIGGDEQFF. The full variable domain, its missing parts supplied by reference TRBV14 and TRBJ2-1, is EAGVTQFPSHSVIEKGQTVTLRCDPISGHDNLYWYRRVMGKEIKFLLHFVKESKQDESGMPNNRFLAERTGGTYSTLKVQPAELEDSGVYFCASRIGGDEQFFGPGTRLTVL.

The chain is built from TRBV6-5 and TRBJ1-2, with no clear D. Per germline, CDR1 MNHEY and CDR2 SVGAGI. V was clipped by 3 bases and J by 1 base, with 6 bases between them. This CDR3 spans 13 amino acids. DNA for the CDR3: TGTGCCAGCAGTTATCGGGATAACTATGGCTACACCTTC. Translation gives CASSYRDNYGYTF.

This clone was found a few times. This sequence joins TRBV19 and TRBJ2-2; TRBD2 matches 9 bases. After removal of 1 base from V and 4 bases from J, the junction contained 7 bases not matched to a gene. Germline V lookup: CDR1 LNHDA, CDR2 SQIVND (reference sequence). The CDR3 has 17 amino acids. The CDR3 reads CASSIVRSGRLTGELFF. The DNA of the CDR3 is TGTGCCAGTAGTATAGTGCGGAGCGGGAGGCTCACCGGGGAGCTGTTTTTT.

V usage is TRBV5-1 and J usage is TRBJ1-1; no clear D gene. Trimming shortened V by 0 bases and J by 4 bases, and 10 bases separated the two germline ends. This CDR3 is built from 14 residues. CDR1 SGHRS and CDR2 YFSETQ come from the germline V gene. The CDR3 spells CASSLGRVGTEAFF. The CDR3 nucleotides are TGCGCCAGCAGCTTGGGGAGGGTGGGCACTGAAGCTTTCTTT.

In this sample, this clone turned up once. This chain uses TRBV9 with TRBJ1-4, with a tentative D call TRBD1 (6 bases). This CDR3 region has 15 residues. Looked up from germline, CDR1 is SGDLS and CDR2 is YYNGEE. V shed 0 bases and J shed 7 bases, with 13 bases lying between them. Written as DNA, the CDR3 is TGTGCCAGCAGCGTAGGTCAGGGGCCTAGTGAAAAACTGTTTTTT. Its translation is CASSVGQGPSEKLFF.

The rearrangement joins TRBV6-5 to TRBJ2-1, with 8 bases lining up with TRBD2. The CDR3 consists of 14 residues. Germline V lookup: CDR1 MNHEY, CDR2 SVGAGI. J lost 8 bases, V lost 6 bases, and 9 bases had no gene match. The CDR3 sequence: CASSMGTSSDEQFF. CDR3 bases: TGTGCCAGCAGCATGGGGACTAGTTCCGATGAGCAGTTCTTC.

This clone was observed a handful of times. The chain links TRBV5-1 to TRBJ2-2; the D is unclear. Deletions cut 4 bases from V and 3 bases from J, with 7 bases between. The CDR3 is made up of 13 amino acids. The germline V gene has CDR1 SGHRS and CDR2 YFSETQ. CDR3 nucleotide sequence: TGCGCCAGCAGCAGAGAGGACACCGGGGAGCTGTTTTTT. Translation: CASSREDTGELFF.

J is TRBJ1-3 and V is TRBV19, with TRBD1 matching over 7 bases. The CDR3 loop spans 15 amino acids. The V and J ends lost 6 bases and 2 bases, in that order; junction bases with no gene match: 7. CDR1 LNHDA and CDR2 SQIVND come from the germline V gene (reference sequence). The CDR3 spells CASRPRTGTGNTIYF. In DNA form, the CDR3 reads TGTGCCAGTAGGCCCCGGACAGGCACTGGAAACACCATATATTTT.

This clone occurred many times. The chain links TRBV20-1 to TRBJ1-2; 7 bases are shared with TRBD1. The CDR3 runs to 13 residues. Germline V lookup: CDR1 DFQATT, CDR2 SNEGSKA (reference sequence). With V trimmed by 3 bases and J by 6 bases, 7 bases remained unmatched. CDR3: CSASRRQGDGYTF. In nucleotides, the CDR3 is TGCAGTGCTAGTCGGCGTCAGGGGGATGGCTACACCTTC.

This clone is a singleton in its sample. The chain has TRBV5-1 and TRBJ1-6; TRBD1 matches at 9 bases. The CDR3 consists of 15 residues. Unmatched junction bases numbered 5, after V lost 1 base and J lost 9 bases. The V gene's germline CDR1 is SGHRS and CDR2 YFSETQ. CDR3 nucleotide sequence: TGCGCCAGCAGCTTGTCCCCGGGACAGGGTTCACCCCTCCACTTT. Encoded protein: CASSLSPGQGSPLHF.

The chain has TRBV5-1 and TRBJ1-1; TRBD1 might be the D (6 bases). Germline CDR1 and CDR2: SGHRS and YFSETQ. Trimming shortened V by 4 bases and J by 4 bases, and 14 bases separated the two germline ends. CDR3 size: 14 residues. For the CDR3, the DNA is TGCGCCAGCAGCCCACAACAGGGAAGCACTGAAGCTTTCTTT. Its translation: CASSPQQGSTEAFF.

The gene calls are TRBV7-2 and TRBJ1-1; 10 nucleotides agree with TRBD1. V lost 3 bases, J lost 7 bases, and 5 bases stayed unmatched. CDR3 length equals 14 residues. The germline V gene has CDR1 SGHTA and CDR2 FQGNSA. CDR3 nucleotide sequence: TGTGCCAGCAGCTTTGCCGGGACAGGGGTTGAAGCTTTCTTT. Its translation: CASSFAGTGVEAFF.

The chain is built from TRBV29-1 and TRBJ2-2, with 8 positions matching TRBD2. Trimming cost V 0 bases and J 3 bases; bases outside gene matches: 6. The CDR3 loop spans 16 amino acids. CDR1 and CDR2 (germline): SQVTM, ANQGSEA. CDR3 residues: CSVEDRGLGYTGELFF. The CDR3 nucleotides read TGCAGCGTTGAAGATCGGGGACTAGGCTACACCGGGGAGCTGTTTTTT.

A note on this clone: Within the sample, other DNA sequences also encode this same CDR3. The rearrangement joins TRBV10-3 to TRBJ2-2, with D uncertain. Deletions cut 4 bases from V and 3 bases from J, with 3 bases between. CDR1 ENHRY and CDR2 SYGVKD come from the germline V gene. The CDR3 has 12 residues. CDR3: CAISVYTGELFF. CDR3 DNA: TGTGCCATCAGTGTCTACACCGGGGAGCTGTTTTTT.

The chain combines TRBV6-1 with TRBJ2-7, with D possibly matching TRBD1 (5 bases). The CDR3 length is 15 residues. The V and J ends lost 0 bases and 1 base respectively, with 10 bases between them. From germline, CDR1 is MNHNS and CDR2 SASEGT. Here the CDR3 reads CASSEARTRSYEQYV. The CDR3 DNA sequence: TGTGCCAGCAGTGAAGCCCGGACACGTTCCTACGAGCAGTACGTC.

V gene TRBV5-1 combines with J gene TRBJ2-5, with 9 bases identical to TRBD2. The CDR3 contains 16 residues. Germline values: CDR1 SGHRS, CDR2 YFSETQ. The ends lost 0 bases at V and 1 base at J; junction bases unmatched: 4. CDR3 in amino acids: CASSLAAGGPQETQYF. The CDR3 nucleotides are TGCGCCAGCAGCTTGGCCGCGGGAGGGCCCCAAGAGACCCAGTACTTC.

This chain uses TRBV11-3 with TRBJ2-2; 8 bases fit TRBD1. CDR1 and CDR2 (germline): SGHNT, YENEEA. J was trimmed by 3 bases and V by 3 bases; bases with no gene match: 6. CDR3 length: 16 residues. The CDR3 spells CASSFRGQGYTGELFF. The CDR3 coding sequence is TGTGCCAGCAGCTTCCGAGGACAGGGCTACACCGGGGAGCTGTTTTTT.

In this sample, this clone turned up a few times. The V and J genes are TRBV30 and TRBJ2-3, with 10 positions matching TRBD2. With V trimmed by 1 base and J by 5 bases, 6 bases remained unmatched. CDR1 is GTSNPN and CDR2 is SVGIG in the germline V gene (reference sequence). The CDR3 is 15 amino acids. CDR3 region: CAWSGPLAGKDTQYF. CDR3 sequence (DNA): TGTGCCTGGAGTGGACCACTAGCGGGGAAAGATACGCAGTATTTT.

The chain uses TRBV5-5 and TRBJ2-7; TRBD2 agrees at 11 bases. Germline V lookup: CDR1 SGHKS, CDR2 YYEKEE (reference sequence). This CDR3 comprises 15 residues. Trimming at V came to 2 bases and at J to 0 bases, leaving 1 base not matched to a gene. CDR3 DNA: TGTGCCAGCAGCTTTACTAGCGGGAGCTCCTACGAGCAGTACTTC. Its translation: CASSFTSGSSYEQYF.

This clone was seen once. The V call is TRBV7-3, the J call TRBJ2-1; no firm D call. This CDR3 region has 14 residues. V lost 2 bases, J lost 0 bases, and 5 bases lay in between. Germline assignment: CDR1 SGHTA and CDR2 FQGTGA. CDR3 protein: CASSLSGSYNEQFF. The CDR3 coding sequence is TGTGCCAGCAGCTTATCCGGCTCCTACAATGAGCAGTTCTTC.

This clone was seen once. J is TRBJ2-7 and V is TRBV5-1; tentative D call: TRBD2 (5 bases). The CDR3 runs 14 residues. Germline CDR1 reads SGHRS; CDR2 reads YFSETQ. V dropped 6 bases and J dropped 6 bases, with 19 bases sitting between them. This CDR3 reads CASTPEGMRREQYF. The CDR3 nucleotides are TGCGCCAGCACACCAGAGGGTATGAGGCGCGAGCAGTACTTC.

The chain carries TRBV3-1 (or the pseudogene TRBV3-2) and TRBJ1-1, with TRBD1 as a possible D gene (6 bases). Trimming cost V 4 bases and J 4 bases, with 10 bases left between them. The CDR3 length is 13 residues. The germline V gene encodes CDR1 LGHDT and CDR2 YNNKEL (reference sequence). DNA of the CDR3: TGTGCCAGCAGCCCCCGGACAGTCACTGAAGCTTTCTTT. This gives the protein CASSPRTVTEAFF.

This chain connects TRBV6-5 to TRBJ1-5, with TRBD1 identical over 7 bases. The CDR3 spans 14 residues. V gave up 6 bases and J gave up 6 bases; unmatched junction bases: 8. From germline, CDR1 is MNHEY and CDR2 SVGAGI. The CDR3 protein is CASRPDRVGQPQHF. The CDR3 region has the DNA TGTGCCAGCAGGCCTGACAGGGTTGGTCAGCCCCAGCATTTT.

This clone showed up just a few times. The chain couples TRBV28 to TRBJ1-6; tentative D call: TRBD1 (6 bases). The CDR3 totals 15 residues. The V end was cut by 5 bases, the J end by 9 bases, with 17 bases between. Germline V CDR1 and CDR2: MDHEN, SYDVKM. The CDR3 nucleotides read TGTGCCAGCAGTCCGCGACAGGCTCTCGCTTCACCCCTCCACTTT. Translated: CASSPRQALASPLHF.

This clone was seen only a few times. The chain employs TRBV5-5 and TRBJ1-2, with a tentative D call TRBD1 (6 bases). V was pared by 4 bases and J by 1 base, with 20 bases between. This CDR3 has 17 amino acids. Germline assignment: CDR1 SGHKS and CDR2 YYEKEE (reference sequence). The CDR3 reads CASSPHSQGLSNYGYTF. In DNA form, the CDR3 reads TGTGCCAGCAGCCCTCACTCACAGGGCCTTAGTAACTATGGCTACACCTTC.